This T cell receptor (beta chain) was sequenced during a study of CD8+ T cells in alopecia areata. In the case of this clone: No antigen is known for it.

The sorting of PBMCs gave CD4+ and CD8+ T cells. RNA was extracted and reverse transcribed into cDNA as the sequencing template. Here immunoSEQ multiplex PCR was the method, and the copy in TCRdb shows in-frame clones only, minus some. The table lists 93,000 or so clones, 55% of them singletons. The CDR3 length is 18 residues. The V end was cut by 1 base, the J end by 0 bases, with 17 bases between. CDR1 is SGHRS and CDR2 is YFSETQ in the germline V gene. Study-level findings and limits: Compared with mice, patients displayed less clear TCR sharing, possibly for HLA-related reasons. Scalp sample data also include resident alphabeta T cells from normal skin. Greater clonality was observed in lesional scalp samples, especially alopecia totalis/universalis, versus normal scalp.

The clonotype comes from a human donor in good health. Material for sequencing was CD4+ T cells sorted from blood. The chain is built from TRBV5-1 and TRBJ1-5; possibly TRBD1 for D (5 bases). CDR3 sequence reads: CASSLSPQTVDSNQPQHF. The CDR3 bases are TGCGCCAGCAGCTTGTCGCCCCAGACAGTCGATAGCAATCAGCCCCAGCATTTT.